Below, 3 T cell receptor beta chains from the same sample are listed, as sequenced in a study of blood T cell repertoires in COVID-19. Sequencing was performed with immunoSEQ multiplex PCR; in TCRdb, only in-frame clones are kept and a portion is missing. The sample consists of 130,000 to 150,000 clones, roughly 87% of them appearing once. The sequenced sample was peripheral blood. These TCRs come from a human donor in a cohort sampled during active COVID-19.

The gene calls are TRBV29-1 and TRBJ2-5; D is unresolved. V shed 4 bases and J shed 5 bases, with 11 bases lying between them. Germline CDR1 SQVTM, CDR2 ANQGSEA. The CDR3 extends over 12 amino acids. The chain's CDR3 is CSVVLSLETQYF. CDR3 DNA sequence: TGCAGCGTTGTTCTGTCACTTGAGACCCAGTACTTC.

This sequence joins TRBV4-1 and TRBJ1-3; D remains ambiguous. The CDR3 runs 15 residues. V lost 2 bases, J lost 0 bases, and 8 bases lay in between. Germline values: CDR1 MGHRA, CDR2 YSYEKL. The CDR3 nucleotides are TGCGCCAGCAGCCAAACACGAAGCTCTGGAAACACCATATATTTT. Translated, it gives CASSQTRSSGNTIYF.

The chain recombines TRBV5-1 with TRBJ1-1; 7 bases are shared with TRBD1. The CDR3 is made up of 15 amino acids. The V segment lost 5 bases and the J segment 1 base; nucleotides outside the gene matches: 8. Germline V lookup: CDR1 SGHRS, CDR2 YFSETQ. The CDR3 loop is CASSSQGLENTEAFF. CDR3 in DNA: TGCGCCAGCAGTTCACAGGGGCTGGAGAACACTGAAGCTTTCTTT.